This T cell receptor (beta chain) was sequenced for a study of blood T cell repertoires in COVID-19. The CDR3 length is 14 residues. The V and J ends lost 6 bases and 2 bases respectively, with 10 bases between them. Germline V gene lookup returns CDR1 MRHNA and CDR2 SNTAGT. Recruitment covered about two dozen US areas and drew participants whose ages spanned roughly 18 to 100 years. Authors' processing steps: How many nucleated cells were present was estimated from reference gene primer amplification. Profiling relied on immunoSEQ multiplex PCR, and the TCRdb table lists in-frame clones only, not all of them. V, J and clone size are taken as reported in that table, and D and trimming were inferred from the DNA itself. The sample yields about 290,000 clones, about 89% seen once.

Sequenced input: PBMCs or T cells enriched from blood (not recorded which). The origin of this receptor is a woman in her 40s who had recovered from COVID-19. The chain is built from TRBV6-4 and TRBJ2-2; possible D gene TRBD1, 6 bases. CDR3 coding DNA: TGTGCCAGCAGCCCGGGACACAACACCGGGGAGCTGTTTTTT. Translated, it gives CASSPGHNTGELFF.